Sequencing of this T cell receptor (beta chain) was carried out in a study of blood T cell repertoires in COVID-19 (dated by TCRdb to 2020 to 2021). Notes on the research overall: Samples covering the acute and convalescent phases of COVID-19 were provided by collaborators in the United States, Italy and Spain. The material from the prospective study consisted of cDNA or gDNA derived from T cells, B-cell-depleted T cells, or PBMCs. The dataset comprised deeply sampled blood TCRbeta repertoires from subjects exposed to, actively infected with, or recovered from COVID-19. The repertoires were made available in a free public database intended to serve as a resource for research on the immune response to SARS-CoV-2. Samples came from the ongoing ImmuneRACE study (first 160 participants) plus 1,254 subjects from 6 global collaborators. Nearly every sample came with metadata listing a de-identified subject ID, COVID-19 status, age in years and sex. HLA class I and class II types, where available, came from metadata supplied by the sample provider rather than from assay-based typing.

TCRbeta CDR3 regions were amplified from genomic DNA by means of the immunoSEQ Assay, a bias-controlled multiplex PCR. On the study's bioinformatics: Within the assay, amplification of reference gene primers was used to estimate how many nucleated cells each sample contained. To quantify the absolute abundance of each unique TCRbeta CDR3 rearrangement, sequence reads were collapsed and filtered. Productive Simpson clonality was computed per sample as the square root of Simpson's diversity index over productive rearrangements. Entries here come from immuneACCESS through TCRdb and include only in-frame sequences with V and J called. Some clones fail to appear in such tables; in the studies checked, an unresolved V gene covers under half of the shortfall, and the cause of the remainder is unknown. The V and J calls and clone size are taken from that table; D and trimming were inferred from the DNA. Within this sample are approximately 190,000 clones, with around 84% of them counted one time only. The ten top clones hold less than 20% of the sample.

The V end loses 2 bases and the J end loses 4 bases, and a stretch of 11 bases separates them. The germline V gene gives CDR1 as MDHEN and CDR2 as SYDVKM. Including the terminal cysteine and phenylalanine, the CDR3 comprises 14 residues. The kept DNA is CDR3 alone, 42 bases in frame from the first base. The collaborating institutions used their own protocols to collect whole blood in K2EDTA tubes. For TCRbeta analysis, collaborators shipped samples as frozen whole blood, isolated PBMCs, or DNA extracted from either of those sample types. Notes on this clone: Which antigen it targets is not known. Base qualities are not recorded, but no much larger clone differs from it by a single base.

General study outcomes and caveats: How much clinical and demographic metadata was included differed by source and by participant, and the metadata was provided uncurated.

Material for sequencing was peripheral blood. The chain links TRBV28 with TRBJ1-1; the D gene assignment is ambiguous. This TCR came from a human donor in a cohort sampled during active COVID-19. The nucleotide sequence is TGTGCCAGCAGTTTAGCTTTCACGAGCACTGAAGCTTTCTTT. The translation is CASSLAFTSTEAFF. With the portions outside the CDR3 filled from the reference TRBV28 and TRBJ1-1 genes, the complete variable region becomes DVKVTQSSRYLVKRTGEKVFLECVQDMDHENMFWYRQDPGLGLRLIYFSYDVKMKEKGDIPEGYSVSREKKERFSLILESASTNQTSMYLCASSLAFTSTEAFFGQGTRLTVV.